This T cell receptor (beta chain) was captured by sequencing in a study of blood T cell repertoires in COVID-19 (dated by TCRdb to 2019 to 2021). With regard to the full study: The collaborator samples originated in the United States, Italy and Spain and spanned the acute and convalescent phases of COVID-19. The prospective study material was composed of cDNA or gDNA derived from T cells, B-cell-depleted T cells, or PBMCs. The dataset comprised deeply sampled blood TCRbeta repertoires from subjects exposed to, actively infected with, or recovered from COVID-19. The repertoires were released in a freely available public database meant as a resource for research on the immune response to SARS-CoV-2. The samples were drawn from the first 160 participants of the ongoing ImmuneRACE study and from 1,254 subjects provided by 6 global collaborators. Nearly every sample came with metadata listing a de-identified subject ID, COVID-19 status, age in years and sex. Where available, HLA class I and class II types were obtained from metadata supplied by the sample provider rather than from assay-based typing.

Beyond this particular receptor, the publication reports: Clinical and demographic metadata were provided uncurated, with the amount varying by source and participant.

TCRbeta CDR3 regions were amplified from genomic DNA using the immunoSEQ Assay, a bias-controlled multiplex PCR. The study's processing was this. The number of nucleated cells in each sample was estimated by amplification of reference gene primers within the assay. To quantify the absolute abundance of each unique TCRbeta CDR3 rearrangement, sequence reads were collapsed and filtered. For each sample, productive Simpson clonality was calculated as the square root of Simpson's diversity index over productive rearrangements. In TCRdb, the immuneACCESS table is reduced to in-frame sequences with V and J assigned. These tables do not hold every clone; where another copy was compared, an unresolved V gene accounts for under half, and the others remain unexplained. V and J calls plus clone size are reproduced from that table; the DNA served to infer D and trimming. Present in this sample are approximately 170,000 clones, 84% of which were seen just once. Roughly 8.6% of the sample rests with the top ten.

This clone was recorded only once. Its antigen remains undetermined. Per-nucleotide qualities are absent, and no much larger clonotype sits a single base away. In the prospective study, participants were roughly 18 to 100 years old, resided in about two dozen geographic areas of the United States, and were enrolled through a virtual design. Cohort assignment in the prospective study relied on participant-reported clinical history from a screening survey and a study questionnaire. Recovered participants in ImmuneRACE Cohort 3 were defined as having two consecutive negative NP/OP PCR tests, clearance from a healthcare professional, or resolution of symptoms. Each participant in the prospective study had whole blood, serum and a nasopharyngeal or oropharyngeal swab collected by mobile phlebotomists. Additional blood draws and questionnaires over an approximately 2-month period could optionally be provided by prospective study participants. Prospective study blood samples were shipped either frozen or at room temperature before DNA extraction.

The germline V gene yields SGHRS for CDR1 and YFSETQ for CDR2. The germline V end is reduced by 0 bases and the J end by 5 bases; junction bases left unmatched: 6. Taken from cysteine to phenylalanine, the CDR3 has 15 residues. The retained sequence is limited to the CDR3, 45 bases, with the frame set at the first base. The clonotype originates from a woman aged 50 to 60 who had recovered from COVID-19. Sequenced material: PBMCs or T cells enriched from blood (not recorded which). The chain is assembled from TRBV5-1 and TRBJ2-5, and 8 junctional nucleotides match TRBD2. The base sequence is TGCGCCAGCAGCTTGGAAGGGACTAGGGTTGAGACCCAGTACTTC. Translation gives CASSLEGTRVETQYF.